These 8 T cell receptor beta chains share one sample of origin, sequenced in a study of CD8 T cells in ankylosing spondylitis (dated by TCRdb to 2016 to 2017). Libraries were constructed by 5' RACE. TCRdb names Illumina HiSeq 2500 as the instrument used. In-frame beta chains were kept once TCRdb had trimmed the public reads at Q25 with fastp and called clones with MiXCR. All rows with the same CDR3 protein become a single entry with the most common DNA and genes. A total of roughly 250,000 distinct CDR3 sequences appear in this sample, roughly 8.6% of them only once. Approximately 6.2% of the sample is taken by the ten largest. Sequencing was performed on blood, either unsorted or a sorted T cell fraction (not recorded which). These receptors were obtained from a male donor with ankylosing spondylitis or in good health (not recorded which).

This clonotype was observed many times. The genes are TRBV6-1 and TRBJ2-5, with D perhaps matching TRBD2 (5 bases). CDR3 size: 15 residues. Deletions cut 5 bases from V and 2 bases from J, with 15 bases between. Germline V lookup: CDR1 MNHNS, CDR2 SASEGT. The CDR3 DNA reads TGTGCCAGCAGTCCTTTGTTGGGAGAACAAGAGACCCAGTACTTC. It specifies CASSPLLGEQETQYF.

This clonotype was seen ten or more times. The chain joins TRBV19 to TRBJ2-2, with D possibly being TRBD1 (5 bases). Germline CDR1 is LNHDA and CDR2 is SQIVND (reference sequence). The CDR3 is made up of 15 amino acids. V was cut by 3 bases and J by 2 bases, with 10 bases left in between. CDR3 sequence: CASSIAQGNTGELFF. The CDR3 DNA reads TGTGCCAGTAGTATCGCTCAGGGCAACACCGGGGAGCTGTTTTTT.

CDR3 bases: TGTGCCAGCAGGAAGGACTCTGGGGCCAACGTCCTGACTTTC. This gives the protein CASRKDSGANVLTF. The rearrangement links TRBV12-3 or TRBV12-4 to TRBJ2-6; no firm D call. This CDR3 comprises 14 residues. V lost 6 bases and J lost 0, with 6 bases in between.

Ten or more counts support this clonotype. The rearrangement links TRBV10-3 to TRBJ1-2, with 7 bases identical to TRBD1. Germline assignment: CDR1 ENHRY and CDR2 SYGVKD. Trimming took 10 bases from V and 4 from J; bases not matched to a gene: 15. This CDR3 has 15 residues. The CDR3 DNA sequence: TGTGCCACCACCTCCCAGGGGACAGTTGGCTATGGCTACACCTTC. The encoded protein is CATTSQGTVGYGYTF.

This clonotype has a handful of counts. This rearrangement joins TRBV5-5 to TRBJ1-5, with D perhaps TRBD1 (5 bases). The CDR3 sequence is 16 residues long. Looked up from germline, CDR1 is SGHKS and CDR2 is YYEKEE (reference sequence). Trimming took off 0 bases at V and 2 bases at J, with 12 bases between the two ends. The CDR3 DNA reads TGTGCCAGCAGCTTGGTAGGGGAAGGGGGCAATCAGCCCCAGCATTTT. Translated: CASSLVGEGGNQPQHF.

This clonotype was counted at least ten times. The CDR3 DNA is TGCAGCAGCCGGGCGGGCACAGATACGCAGTATTTT. Translation gives CSSRAGTDTQYF. This rearrangement joins TRBV29-1 to TRBJ2-3; D is unclear. The germline CDR1 and CDR2 sequences are SQVTM and ANQGSEA. The CDR3 covers 12 residues. V lost 8 bases and J lost 1, with 10 bases in between.

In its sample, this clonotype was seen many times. The CDR3 DNA sequence: TGTGCCAGCAGGGGGACAGGGATCGAGACCCAGTACTTC. Amino acid sequence: CASRGTGIETQYF. V gene TRBV6-2 or TRBV6-3 combines with J gene TRBJ2-5; 9 nucleotides align to TRBD1. The CDR3 extends over 13 amino acids. The V and J ends lost 6 bases and 5 bases, in that order; junction bases with no gene match: 4. The germline V gene has CDR1 MNHEY and CDR2 SVGEGT.

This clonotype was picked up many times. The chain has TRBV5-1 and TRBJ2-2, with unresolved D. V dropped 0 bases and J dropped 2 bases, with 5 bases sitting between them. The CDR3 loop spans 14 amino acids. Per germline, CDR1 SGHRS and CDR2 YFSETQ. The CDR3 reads CASSLVVNTGELFF. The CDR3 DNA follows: TGCGCCAGCAGCTTGGTAGTCAACACCGGGGAGCTGTTTTTT. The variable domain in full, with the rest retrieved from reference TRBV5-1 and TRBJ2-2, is KAGVTQTPRYLIKTRGQQVTLSCSPISGHRSVSWYQQTPGQGLQFLFEYFSETQRNKGNFPGRFSGRQFSNSRSEMNVSTLELGDSALYLCASSLVVNTGELFFGEGSRLTVL.